This T cell receptor beta chain was retrieved from a study of blood T cell repertoires in COVID-19. Relative to its sample, this clone is medium-sized. V lost 3 bases and J 9 bases, leaving 15 bases between the germline ends. In germline, CDR1 is MNHEY, CDR2 SMNVEV (reference sequence). The CDR3 covers 14 residues. As originally analysed: Researchers report that nucleated cell counts were estimated from reference gene primer amplification. TCRdb's copy holds only in-frame clones and misses some; the assay was immunoSEQ multiplex PCR. The DNA was the basis for D and trimming; V, J and clone size are from that table. The sample contains 20,000 to 30,000 clones, approximately 77% of which appear only once.

This TCR derives from a human donor in a cohort sampled during active COVID-19. This chain connects TRBV27 to TRBJ2-1; perhaps TRBD1 as D (6 bases). Sequences were obtained from peripheral blood. The CDR3 reads CASSFWDIQGEQFF. CDR3 DNA sequence: TGTGCCAGCAGTTTCTGGGACATCCAAGGTGAGCAGTTCTTC.